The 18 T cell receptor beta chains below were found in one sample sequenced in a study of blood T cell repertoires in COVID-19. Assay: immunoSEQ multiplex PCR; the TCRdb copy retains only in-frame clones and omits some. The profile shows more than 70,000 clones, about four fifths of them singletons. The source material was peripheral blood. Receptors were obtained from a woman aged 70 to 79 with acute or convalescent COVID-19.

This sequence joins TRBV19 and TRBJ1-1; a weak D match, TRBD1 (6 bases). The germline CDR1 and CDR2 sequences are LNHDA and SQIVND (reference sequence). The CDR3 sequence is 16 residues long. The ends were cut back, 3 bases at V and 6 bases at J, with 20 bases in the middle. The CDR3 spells CASSIRSGESLSEAFF. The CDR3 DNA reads TGTGCCAGTAGTATTAGGTCAGGGGAAAGTCTTTCTGAAGCTTTCTTT.

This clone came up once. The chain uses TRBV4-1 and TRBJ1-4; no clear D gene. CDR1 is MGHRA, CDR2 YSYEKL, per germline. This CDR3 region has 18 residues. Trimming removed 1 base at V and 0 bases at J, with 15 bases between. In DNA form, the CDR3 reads TGCGCCAGCAGCCAAGGTATCGGCGGGTTTGCAACTAATGAAAAACTGTTTTTT. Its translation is CASSQGIGGFATNEKLFF.

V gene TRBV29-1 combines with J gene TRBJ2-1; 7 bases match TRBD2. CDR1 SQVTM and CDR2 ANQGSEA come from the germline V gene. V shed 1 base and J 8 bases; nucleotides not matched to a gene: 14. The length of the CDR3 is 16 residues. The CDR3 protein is CSVEGVREGQFDEQFF. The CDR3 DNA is TGCAGCGTTGAAGGAGTGAGGGAGGGCCAATTCGATGAGCAGTTCTTC.

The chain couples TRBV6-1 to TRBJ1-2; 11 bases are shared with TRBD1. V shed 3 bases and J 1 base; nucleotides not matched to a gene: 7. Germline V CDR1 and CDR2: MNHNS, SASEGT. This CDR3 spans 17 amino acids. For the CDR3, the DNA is TGTGCCAGCAGTGAGCCGGGACAGGGGGGCGATAACTATGGCTACACCTTC. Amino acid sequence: CASSEPGQGGDNYGYTF.

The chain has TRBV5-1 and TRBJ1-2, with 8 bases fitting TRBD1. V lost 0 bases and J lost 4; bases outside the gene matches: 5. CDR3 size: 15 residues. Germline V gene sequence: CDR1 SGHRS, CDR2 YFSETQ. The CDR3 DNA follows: TGCGCCAGCAGCTTGGGGGACAGGTACTCCTATGGCTACACCTTC. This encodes CASSLGDRYSYGYTF.

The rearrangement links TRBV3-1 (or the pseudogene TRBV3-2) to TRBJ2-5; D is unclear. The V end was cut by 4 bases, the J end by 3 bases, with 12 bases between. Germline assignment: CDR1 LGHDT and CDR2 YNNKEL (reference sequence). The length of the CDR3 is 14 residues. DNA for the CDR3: TGTGCCAGCAGCCTCCCTGGGCCAAAAGAGACCCAGTACTTC. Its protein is CASSLPGPKETQYF.

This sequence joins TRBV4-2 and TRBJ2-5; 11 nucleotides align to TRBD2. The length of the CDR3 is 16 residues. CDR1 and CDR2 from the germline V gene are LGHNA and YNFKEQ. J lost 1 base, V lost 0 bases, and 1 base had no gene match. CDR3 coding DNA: TGTGCCAGCAGCCAAGAGACTAGCGGGGTCCAAGAGACCCAGTACTTC. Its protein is CASSQETSGVQETQYF.

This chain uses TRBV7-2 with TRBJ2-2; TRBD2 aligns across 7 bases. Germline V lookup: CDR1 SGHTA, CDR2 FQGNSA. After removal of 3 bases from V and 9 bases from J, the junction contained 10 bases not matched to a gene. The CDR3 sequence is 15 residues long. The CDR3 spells CASSFASGLTRELFF. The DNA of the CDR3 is TGTGCCAGCAGCTTCGCTAGCGGCCTTACGAGGGAGCTGTTTTTT.

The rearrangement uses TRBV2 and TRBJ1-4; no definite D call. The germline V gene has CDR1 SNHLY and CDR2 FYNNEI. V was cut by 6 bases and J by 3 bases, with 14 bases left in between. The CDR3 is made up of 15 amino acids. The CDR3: CASSVDTYPNEKLFF. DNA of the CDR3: TGTGCCAGCAGCGTCGACACCTACCCTAATGAAAAACTGTTTTTT.

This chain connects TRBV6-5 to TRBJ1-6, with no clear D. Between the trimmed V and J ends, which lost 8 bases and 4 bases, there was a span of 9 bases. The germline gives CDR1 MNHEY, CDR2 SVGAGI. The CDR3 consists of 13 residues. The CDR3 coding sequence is TGTGCCAGCGGGAGAGATTATAATTCACCCCTCCACTTT. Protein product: CASGRDYNSPLHF.

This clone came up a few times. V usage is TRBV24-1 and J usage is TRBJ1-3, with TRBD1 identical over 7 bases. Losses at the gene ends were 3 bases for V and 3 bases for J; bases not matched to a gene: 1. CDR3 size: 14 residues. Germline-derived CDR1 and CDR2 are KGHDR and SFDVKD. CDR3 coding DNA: TGTGCCACCAGTGATGACAGGGTTGGAAACACCATATATTTT. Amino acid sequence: CATSDDRVGNTIYF.

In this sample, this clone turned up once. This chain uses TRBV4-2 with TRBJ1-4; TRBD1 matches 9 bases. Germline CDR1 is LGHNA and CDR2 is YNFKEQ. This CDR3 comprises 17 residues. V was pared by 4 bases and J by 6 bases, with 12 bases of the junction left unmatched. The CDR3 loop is CASSREYTGTGYEKLFF. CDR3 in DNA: TGTGCCAGCAGCCGGGAATACACCGGGACAGGGTATGAAAAACTGTTTTTT.

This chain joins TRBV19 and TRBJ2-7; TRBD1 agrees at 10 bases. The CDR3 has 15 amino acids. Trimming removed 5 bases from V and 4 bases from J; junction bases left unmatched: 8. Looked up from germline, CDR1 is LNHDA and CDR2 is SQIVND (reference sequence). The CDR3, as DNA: TGTGCCAGTAGTGTGGGACAGGGGTCTGTATACGAGCAGTACTTC. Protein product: CASSVGQGSVYEQYF.

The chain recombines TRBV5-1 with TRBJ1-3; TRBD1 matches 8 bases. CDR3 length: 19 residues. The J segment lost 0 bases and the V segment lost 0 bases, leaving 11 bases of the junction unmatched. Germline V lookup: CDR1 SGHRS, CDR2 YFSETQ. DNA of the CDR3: TGCGCCAGCAGCTTGGCCCCTGGGCAGGGGGCGAGCTCTGGAAACACCATATATTTT. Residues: CASSLAPGQGASSGNTIYF.

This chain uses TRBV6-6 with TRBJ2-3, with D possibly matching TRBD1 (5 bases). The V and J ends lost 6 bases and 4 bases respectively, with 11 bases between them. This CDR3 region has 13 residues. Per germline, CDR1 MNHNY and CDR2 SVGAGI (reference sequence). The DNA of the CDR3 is TGTGCCAGCAGACCAGGGATCGCAGATACGCAGTATTTT. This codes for CASRPGIADTQYF.

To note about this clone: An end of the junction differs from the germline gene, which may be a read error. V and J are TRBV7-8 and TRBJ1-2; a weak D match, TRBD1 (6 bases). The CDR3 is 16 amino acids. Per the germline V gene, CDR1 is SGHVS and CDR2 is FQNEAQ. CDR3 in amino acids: CASSLGGLGGNNGYTF. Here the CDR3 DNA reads TGTGCCAGCAGCTTAGGGGGTTTAGGGGGTAACAATGGCTACACCTTC.

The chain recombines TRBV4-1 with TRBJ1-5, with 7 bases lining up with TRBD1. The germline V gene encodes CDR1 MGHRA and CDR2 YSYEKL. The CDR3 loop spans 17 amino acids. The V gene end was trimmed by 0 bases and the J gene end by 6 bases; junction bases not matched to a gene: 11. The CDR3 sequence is CASSQDIRGQPGQPQHF. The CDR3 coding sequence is TGCGCCAGCAGCCAAGATATAAGGGGACAGCCTGGTCAGCCCCAGCATTTT.

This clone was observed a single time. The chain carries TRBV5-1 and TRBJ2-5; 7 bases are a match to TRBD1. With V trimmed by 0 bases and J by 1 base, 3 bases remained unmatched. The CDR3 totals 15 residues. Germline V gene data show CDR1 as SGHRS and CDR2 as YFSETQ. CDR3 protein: CASSLGTGTQETQYF. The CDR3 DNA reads TGCGCCAGCAGCTTGGGGACAGGAACCCAAGAGACCCAGTACTTC.